The entry below gives a single TCR beta chain sequence along with its context. The CDR3 runs 15 residues. Trimming left V 5 bases short and J 6 bases short, with 19 bases between. Germline V gene sequence: CDR1 SGHRS, CDR2 YFSETQ. This sample is drawn from a study of blood T cells in healthy people across ages. It was with a sample-barcoded 5' primer and a J-beta primer mix that a second PCR of about 7 to 12 cycles was run. MiXCR, run by TCRdb on the 5' RACE reads, gives a single entry per CDR3 protein. The sample shows around 1,500,000 distinct CDR3 sequences, 28% of them seen only once. Specimen: blood. The source is a woman aged 30 to 39 in good health. The V call is TRBV5-1, the J call TRBJ2-3, with D perhaps matching TRBD1 (6 bases). The CDR3 DNA sequence: TGCGCCAGCAGTTCCCGGAACAGGGTCACCGATACGCAGTATTTT. Its translation: CASSSRNRVTDTQYF.